These 23 T cell receptor beta chains originate from one sample sequenced in a study of cytomegalovirus exposure and HLA in healthy donors. Vbeta (60) and Jbeta (13) primers were used in the PCR. Some clones are missing from TCRdb's copy, which holds only in-frame ones; the method was immunoSEQ multiplex PCR. The sample holds more than 250,000 clones, about 87% seen once. The sequencing input was PBMCs. Receptors originate from a woman aged 18-29 years in good health and CMV-seronegative.

This chain uses TRBV6-5 with TRBJ2-1; 7 nucleotides line up with TRBD2. CDR1 is MNHEY and CDR2 is SVGAGI in the germline V gene. The V segment lost 5 bases and the J segment 12 bases; nucleotides outside the gene matches: 7. The CDR3 is 12 residues long. The CDR3 loop reads CASSPPGGRQFF. CDR3 nucleotides: TGTGCCAGCAGTCCCCCGGGCGGGAGGCAGTTCTTC.

The rearrangement uses TRBV4-1 and TRBJ1-1; D ambiguous. Germline V gene lookup returns CDR1 MGHRA and CDR2 YSYEKL. The CDR3 length is 17 residues. Between the trimmed V and J ends, which lost 2 bases and 6 bases, there was a span of 22 bases. CDR3 region: CASSQLYNPKVASEAFF. In nucleotides, the CDR3 is TGCGCCAGCAGCCAACTGTACAACCCTAAAGTAGCTTCTGAAGCTTTCTTT.

The chain links TRBV9 to TRBJ1-3, with 9 bases fitting TRBD1. The germline CDR1 and CDR2 sequences are SGDLS and YYNGEE. Losses at the gene ends were 4 bases for V and 0 bases for J; bases not matched to a gene: 8. This CDR3 region has 17 residues. The DNA of the CDR3 is TGTGCCAGCAGCCCTCCGCGACAGGGGGTCTCTGGAAACACCATATATTTT. Translation: CASSPPRQGVSGNTIYF.

This clone was counted only a few times. The V gene is TRBV25-1, the J gene TRBJ2-1; 11 bases line up with TRBD2. From germline, CDR1 is MGHDK and CDR2 SYGVNS. The CDR3 is made up of 14 amino acids. The J segment lost 7 bases and the V segment lost 8 bases, leaving 7 bases of the junction unmatched. Here the CDR3 reads CASGIAGGLNEQFF. Written as DNA, the CDR3 is TGTGCCAGCGGAATAGCGGGGGGGCTGAATGAGCAGTTCTTC.

CDR3 sequence reads: CASSLSQGSYGYTF. The CDR3, as DNA: TGTGCCAGCAGCTTGTCCCAGGGGTCCTATGGCTACACCTTC. The J gene is TRBJ1-2, the V gene TRBV5-5; maybe TRBD1 (6 bases). This CDR3 spans 14 amino acids. The germline V and J ends were trimmed by 1 base and 4 bases, with 11 bases remaining between them. Germline V CDR1 and CDR2: SGHKS, YYEKEE (reference sequence).

The chain is built from TRBV11-1 and TRBJ2-7; the match to TRBD2 covers 8 bases. The length of the CDR3 is 15 residues. The V gene end was trimmed by 3 bases and the J gene end by 4 bases; junction bases not matched to a gene: 8. Germline loops: CDR1 SGHAT, CDR2 FQDESV (reference sequence). The CDR3 coding sequence is TGTGCCAGCAGCTTTAATCGGGGGGGCAGTTACGAGCAGTACTTC. Amino acid sequence: CASSFNRGGSYEQYF. The variable domain in full, completed from reference TRBV11-1 and TRBJ2-7, reads EAEVAQSPRYKITEKSQAVAFWCDPISGHATLYWYRQILGQGPELLVQFQDESVVDDSQLPKDRFSAERLKGVDSTLKIQPAELGDSAMYLCASSFNRGGSYEQYFGPGTRLTVT.

Here the CDR3 reads CASSEFRADTQYF. The CDR3 DNA sequence: TGTGCCAGCAGTGAATTCCGGGCAGATACGCAGTATTTT. V and J are TRBV2 and TRBJ2-3; D is unclear. The CDR3 extends over 13 amino acids. The germline gives CDR1 SNHLY, CDR2 FYNNEI. V was cut by 2 bases and J by 4 bases, with 7 bases left in between.

The chain is built from TRBV2 and TRBJ2-7; 7 bases line up with TRBD1. In germline, CDR1 is SNHLY, CDR2 FYNNEI. The junction had 9 bases not matched to a gene; V was cut back by 7 bases and J by 6 bases. The CDR3 has 13 residues. The CDR3 spells CASIRQGQFEQYF. The CDR3 nucleotides read TGTGCCAGCATCCGACAGGGCCAGTTCGAGCAGTACTTC.

The CDR3 DNA is TGTGCCAGCAGTGAACGATGGAGGTACACCTTC. Translating it yields CASSERWRYTF. This chain uses TRBV25-1 with TRBJ1-2; D is undetermined. V gave up 2 bases and J gave up 11 bases, with 9 bases separating them. Germline V CDR1 and CDR2: MGHDK, SYGVNS. The CDR3 has 11 amino acids.

The V call is TRBV29-1, the J call TRBJ2-1; 7 bases are a match to TRBD2. J was trimmed by 0 bases and V by 6 bases; bases with no gene match: 11. This CDR3 comprises 16 residues. The V gene's germline CDR1 is SQVTM and CDR2 ANQGSEA. CDR3 loop: CSVDGPRTSSYNEQFF. As DNA, the CDR3 is TGCAGCGTGGACGGGCCCAGGACTAGCTCCTACAATGAGCAGTTCTTC.

The chain recombines TRBV9 with TRBJ2-3; 9 bases align to TRBD1. CDR1 SGDLS and CDR2 YYNGEE come from the germline V gene. The trim removed 0 bases at V and 3 bases at J, leaving 5 bases unmatched. The CDR3 covers 16 residues. CDR3 region: CASSVAMDRGTDTQYF. CDR3 nucleotides: TGTGCCAGCAGCGTAGCCATGGACAGGGGTACAGATACGCAGTATTTT.

As concerns this clone: In the same sample, other DNA sequences code for this CDR3. The V gene is TRBV2, the J gene TRBJ1-1; 7 bases line up with TRBD1. Germline V CDR1 and CDR2: SNHLY, FYNNEI. V lost 6 bases, J lost 1 base, and 5 bases stayed unmatched. The CDR3 consists of 14 residues. As DNA, the CDR3 is TGTGCCAGCAGCGATCGGACAGGGAACACTGAAGCTTTCTTT. It yields the protein CASSDRTGNTEAFF.

This rearrangement joins TRBV19 to TRBJ2-7; possibly TRBD2 for D (7 bases). This CDR3 has 14 amino acids. The germline gives CDR1 LNHDA, CDR2 SQIVND (reference sequence). The V gene lost 7 bases and the J gene lost 0 bases, with 13 bases spanning the gap. This CDR3 reads CASTSGGGSYEQYF. In nucleotides, the CDR3 is TGTGCCAGTACCTCGGGGGGCGGCTCCTACGAGCAGTACTTC.

The rearrangement links TRBV5-6 to TRBJ1-3; no firm D call. The V end was cut by 3 bases, the J end by 0 bases, with 7 bases between. CDR3 length: 14 residues. Germline CDR1 reads SGHDT; CDR2 reads YYEEEE. The CDR3 region has the DNA TGTGCCAGCAGCTCGTATAGCTCTGGAAACACCATATATTTT. Translated: CASSSYSSGNTIYF.

The gene calls are TRBV9 and TRBJ1-2, with a possible D match to TRBD1 (6 bases). Germline CDR1 is SGDLS and CDR2 is YYNGEE. This CDR3 contains 14 residues. V was clipped by 0 bases and J by 2 bases, with 8 bases between them. CDR3: CASSVEQGNYGYTF. The DNA for the CDR3 is TGTGCCAGCAGCGTAGAACAGGGAAACTATGGCTACACCTTC.

The chain uses TRBV9 and TRBJ1-5; D is possibly TRBD1 (6 bases). Trimming took off 3 bases at V and 4 bases at J, with 14 bases between the two ends. Germline CDR1 is SGDLS and CDR2 is YYNGEE. The CDR3 length is 15 residues. The chain's CDR3 is CASSDDGGLNQPQHF. CDR3 DNA: TGTGCCAGCAGCGACGACGGGGGGCTGAATCAGCCCCAGCATTTT.

The gene calls are TRBV5-1 and TRBJ2-5, with 10 bases identical to TRBD2. With V trimmed by 0 bases and J by 1 base, 3 bases remained unmatched. This CDR3 is 16 amino acids long. Germline V lookup: CDR1 SGHRS, CDR2 YFSETQ. CDR3 bases: TGCGCCAGCAGCTTGGATCCTAGCGGGGGCCAAGAGACCCAGTACTTC. This sequence encodes CASSLDPSGGQETQYF.

The V and J genes are TRBV7-9 and TRBJ1-4; 8 bases fit TRBD1. This CDR3 spans 14 amino acids. With 5 bases clipped from V and 6 bases from J, the junction kept 5 bases outside the gene matches. CDR1 is SEHNR, CDR2 FQNEAQ, per germline (reference sequence). The CDR3 protein is CASSLTGEDEKLFF. CDR3 DNA sequence: TGTGCCAGCAGCCTGACAGGGGAGGATGAAAAACTGTTTTTT. The whole variable domain, filled in from reference TRBV7-9 and TRBJ1-4, reads DTGVSQNPRHKITKRGQNVTFRCDPISEHNRLYWYRQTLGQGPEFLTYFQNEAQLEKSRLLSDRFSAERPKGSFSTLEIQRTEQGDSAMYLCASSLTGEDEKLFFGSGTQLSVL.

The gene calls are TRBV7-8 and TRBJ1-2; a possible D gene is TRBD1 (6 bases). The V and J ends lost 4 bases and 0 bases respectively, with 12 bases between them. The CDR3 sequence is 15 residues long. Germline V gene sequence: CDR1 SGHVS, CDR2 FQNEAQ. DNA of the CDR3: TGTGCCAGCAGCTACACAGGGTCTTCTAACTATGGCTACACCTTC. Translating gives CASSYTGSSNYGYTF.

The rearrangement links TRBV27 to TRBJ2-3; D is possibly TRBD1 (6 bases). Trimming removed 4 bases from V and 9 bases from J, with 11 bases in between. Germline V lookup: CDR1 MNHEY, CDR2 SMNVEV (reference sequence). The CDR3 consists of 12 residues. CDR3 in amino acids: CASSYDQGTQYF. For the CDR3, the DNA is TGTGCCAGCAGTTATGACCAGGGGACGCAGTATTTT.

This rearrangement joins TRBV19 to TRBJ1-4; 9 nucleotides line up with TRBD1. The V and J ends lost 10 bases and 14 bases, in that order; junction bases with no gene match: 23. The CDR3 loop spans 16 amino acids. Per the germline V gene, CDR1 is LNHDA and CDR2 is SQIVND (reference sequence). CDR3 nucleotides: TGTGCCACTCAAAACGCTGGGACAGGGATCGGGGAAGAGCTGTTTTTT. Protein product: CATQNAGTGIGEELFF.

This chain links TRBV25-1 with TRBJ1-3; perhaps TRBD1 as D (5 bases). This CDR3 region has 15 residues. V was trimmed by 5 bases and J by 1 base, leaving 12 bases between them. Per germline, CDR1 MGHDK and CDR2 SYGVNS. The chain's CDR3 is CASSSRTPSGNTIYF. As DNA, the CDR3 is TGTGCCAGCAGTTCCCGGACACCTTCTGGAAACACCATATATTTT.

The chain links TRBV30 to TRBJ2-7, with D possibly matching TRBD1 (5 bases). CDR3 length: 15 amino acids. Germline CDR1 reads GTSNPN; CDR2 reads SVGIG (reference sequence). Trimming removed 2 bases at V and 2 bases at J, with 16 bases between. The CDR3 sequence is CAWSLRGPNPYEQYF. As DNA, the CDR3 is TGTGCCTGGAGTCTAAGGGGCCCAAACCCCTACGAGCAGTACTTC. The entire variable domain, with the rest obtained from reference TRBV30 and TRBJ2-7, is as follows: SQTIHQWPATLVQPVGSPLSLECTVEGTSNPNLYWYRQAAGRGLQLLFYSVGIGQISSEVPQNLSASRPQDRQFILSSKKLLLSDSGFYLCAWSLRGPNPYEQYFGPGTRLTVT.